This TCR beta chain was recorded in a study of cytotoxic CD8 clonotypes in ibrutinib-treated CLL. Overall study context: Within the patient group, 11 were relapsed/refractory and some 14 treatment-naive, and 17 were IGHV unmutated.

This clone was seen just once. Its antigen remains unknown. With sequencing, the targeted depth ranged from 1 in 200,000 to 1 in 1 million T cells. Clones were sequenced by immunoSEQ multiplex PCR, and TCRdb holds only the in-frame ones, with some missing. The top ten hold around 6.3% of the sample, which has 300,000 or so clones, about 64% seen once. Whole-study findings and limits: Clonality measured at baseline exceeded age-matched healthy donors, tracking circulating CD8+ T-cell counts.

J was trimmed by 2 bases and V by 1 base; bases with no gene match: 8. The CDR3 is made up of 16 amino acids. Germline CDR1 SGDLS, CDR2 YYNGEE. The sample in question was PBMCs, obtained after 36 months of ibrutinib treatment. The chain couples TRBV9 to TRBJ1-2; 7 positions match TRBD1. This TCR was recovered from a human donor with chronic lymphocytic leukemia. In DNA form, the CDR3 reads TGTGCCAGCAGCGTACGTAGGGACAGTGGGAACTATGGCTACACCTTC. This codes for CASSVRRDSGNYGYTF.